This entry lists 21 T cell receptor beta chains sequenced from one sample in a study of cytomegalovirus exposure and HLA in healthy donors. Amplification used 60 Vbeta primers and 13 Jbeta primers. TCRdb's copy holds only in-frame clones and misses some; the assay was immunoSEQ multiplex PCR. The sample lists tens of thousands of clones; 78% were seen once. The specimen sequenced was PBMCs. The receptors shown here come from a male donor in good health and CMV-seropositive.

The CDR3 bases are TGTGCCAGCAGCGCAAAACGGACTAGCGGGAGCGCCGGGGAGCTGTTTTTT. Protein: CASSAKRTSGSAGELFF. The chain has TRBV9 and TRBJ2-2; 13 bases fit TRBD2. Trimming cost V 3 bases and J 6 bases; bases outside gene matches: 8. Germline CDR1 is SGDLS and CDR2 is YYNGEE. The length of the CDR3 is 17 residues.

V is TRBV28 and J is TRBJ2-7; 9 bases are shared with TRBD1. CDR1 and CDR2 (germline): MDHEN, SYDVKM. V dropped 5 bases and J dropped 5; count of bases not matched to a gene: 13. The CDR3 has 16 residues. CDR3 sequence (DNA): TGTGCCAGCAGTCATCGTACCGGGACAGGGTTCGACGAGCAGTACTTC. It yields the protein CASSHRTGTGFDEQYF.

V usage is TRBV6-5 and J usage is TRBJ2-7; D gene uncertain. In germline, CDR1 is MNHEY, CDR2 SVGAGI. The CDR3 runs 15 residues. Deletions cut 0 bases from V and 0 bases from J, with 9 bases between. The CDR3 spells CASSYSISSSYEQYF. DNA of the CDR3: TGTGCCAGCAGTTACTCGATTTCCAGCTCCTACGAGCAGTACTTC.

This chain links TRBV5-1 with TRBJ2-7; 9 nucleotides align to TRBD2. The CDR3 has 13 residues. J was trimmed by 4 bases and V by 7 bases; bases with no gene match: 6. Germline CDR1 and CDR2: SGHRS and YFSETQ. The CDR3: CASRTSVSYEQYF. The CDR3 nucleotides read TGCGCCAGCCGGACTAGCGTATCATACGAGCAGTACTTC.

V gene TRBV6-6 combines with J gene TRBJ2-5; possibly TRBD1 for D (6 bases). V lost 2 bases to trimming and J lost 4 bases, with 14 bases between them. This CDR3 spans 15 amino acids. Germline-derived CDR1 and CDR2 are MNHNY and SVGAGI (reference sequence). The chain's CDR3 is CASSYTAGVVETQYF. CDR3 nucleotides: TGTGCCAGCAGTTACACTGCAGGGGTCGTAGAGACCCAGTACTTC.

The genes are TRBV6-5 and TRBJ2-2; D is perhaps TRBD1 (5 bases). CDR1 MNHEY and CDR2 SVGAGI come from the germline V gene. The CDR3 contains 14 residues. V lost 5 bases to trimming and J lost 4 bases, with 11 bases between them. The CDR3 reads CASSRTHSTGELFF. The DNA of the CDR3 is TGTGCCAGCAGTAGGACACACTCCACCGGGGAGCTGTTTTTT.

The CDR3 loop is CSVVYSGTVTYEQYF. The CDR3 DNA reads as TGCAGCGTTGTGTACTCCGGGACAGTAACCTACGAGCAGTACTTC. The chain is built from TRBV29-1 and TRBJ2-7; 7 bases match TRBD1. The CDR3 is made up of 15 amino acids. Trimming cost V 4 bases and J 2 bases; bases outside gene matches: 11. Germline loops: CDR1 SQVTM, CDR2 ANQGSEA.

The chain joins TRBV7-9 to TRBJ2-3; D may be TRBD1 (7 bases). The germline gives CDR1 SEHNR, CDR2 FQNEAQ (reference sequence). V lost 5 bases and J lost 2, with 14 bases in between. The CDR3 totals 15 residues. CDR3 region: CASSTTGTFTDTQYF. The DNA of the CDR3 is TGTGCCAGCAGCACGACAGGGACTTTCACAGATACGCAGTATTTT.

The CDR3 coding sequence is TGTGCCAGCAGTTTATCCGGGACTAGCGCCCACAATGAGCAGTTCTTC. As protein: CASSLSGTSAHNEQFF. This chain connects TRBV27 to TRBJ2-1; 10 bases agree with TRBD2. The CDR3 totals 16 residues. Germline assignment: CDR1 MNHEY and CDR2 SMNVEV (reference sequence). J was trimmed by 5 bases and V by 0 bases; bases with no gene match: 4.

The chain has TRBV25-1 and TRBJ2-5; 8 nucleotides align to TRBD1. V shed 2 bases and J 4 bases; nucleotides not matched to a gene: 12. The CDR3 is made up of 17 amino acids. Germline V gene lookup returns CDR1 MGHDK and CDR2 SYGVNS. CDR3 sequence reads: CASSERRQGFHGETQYF. In DNA, the CDR3 is TGTGCCAGCAGTGAACGCCGACAGGGGTTTCATGGAGAGACCCAGTACTTC.

CDR3 sequence: CASSHPGTGNLDEQFF. The CDR3 DNA reads TGTGCCAGCAGTCACCCCGGGACAGGTAATCTCGATGAGCAGTTCTTC. The rearrangement links TRBV25-1 to TRBJ2-1; 8 bases agree with TRBD1. CDR1 is MGHDK and CDR2 is SYGVNS in the germline V gene. V was clipped by 5 bases and J by 8 bases; unmatched bases: 14. CDR3 length: 16 residues.

This CDR3 is CATTSGFNYGYTF. CDR3 bases: TGTGCCACCACGTCCGGGTTTAACTATGGCTACACCTTC. The chain employs TRBV28 and TRBJ1-2; D gene uncertain. The CDR3 runs to 13 residues. With 10 bases removed from V and 1 base from J, the gap between germline ends came to 13 bases. CDR1 is MDHEN, CDR2 SYDVKM, per germline.

This chain connects TRBV11-2 to TRBJ2-7, with D tentatively TRBD2 (6 bases). Germline values: CDR1 SGHAT, CDR2 FQNNGV. Between the trimmed V and J ends, which lost 1 base and 3 bases, there was a span of 7 bases. The CDR3 covers 13 residues. CDR3 region: CASSLGGDYEQYF. CDR3 nucleotide sequence: TGTGCCAGCAGCTTAGGGGGGGACTACGAGCAGTACTTC.

The chain uses TRBV4-1 and TRBJ2-1; 11 bases match TRBD1. Germline CDR1 is MGHRA and CDR2 is YSYEKL. The V segment lost 3 bases and the J segment 5 bases; nucleotides outside the gene matches: 6. The CDR3 sequence is 16 residues long. Here the CDR3 DNA reads TGCGCCAGCAGCCAGGGAGGACAGGGGGCAGACAATGAGCAGTTCTTC. Translated, it gives CASSQGGQGADNEQFF.

The genes are TRBV6-5 and TRBJ2-7, with TRBD2 matching over 11 bases. Per germline, CDR1 MNHEY and CDR2 SVGAGI. The CDR3 loop spans 15 amino acids. The V segment lost 6 bases and the J segment 3 bases; nucleotides outside the gene matches: 7. CDR3 loop: CASSRTSGRLYEQYF. The CDR3 bases are TGTGCCAGCAGCCGTACTAGCGGGAGACTCTACGAGCAGTACTTC.

CDR3 sequence reads: CASSFPAGSYNEQFF. The CDR3 DNA reads as TGTGCCAGCAGCTTCCCCGCAGGATCTTACAATGAGCAGTTCTTC. The chain has TRBV5-6 and TRBJ2-1, with D uncertain. CDR1 SGHDT and CDR2 YYEEEE come from the germline V gene. V shed 2 bases and J shed 4 bases, with 13 bases lying between them. The CDR3 consists of 15 residues.

This rearrangement joins TRBV7-8 to TRBJ1-5; tentatively, D is TRBD1 (5 bases). The CDR3 has 13 residues. Germline V CDR1 and CDR2: SGHVS, FQNEAQ. Deletions cut 5 bases from V and 6 bases from J, with 11 bases between. The CDR3 protein is CASSVSGIQPQHF. The CDR3 nucleotides are TGTGCCAGCAGCGTTTCAGGGATTCAGCCCCAGCATTTT.

This clone was counted only a few times. CDR3 bases: TGCGCCAGCAGCTTAGGAGCGAGCAATCAGCCCCAGCATTTT. This translates into CASSLGASNQPQHF. The J gene is TRBJ1-5, the V gene TRBV5-1; D is unclear. The ends were cut back, 2 bases at V and 1 base at J, with 7 bases in the middle. The V gene's germline CDR1 is SGHRS and CDR2 YFSETQ. This CDR3 contains 14 residues.

The rearrangement joins TRBV6-5 to TRBJ1-4; D is possibly TRBD1 (5 bases). The CDR3 has 14 residues. The germline gives CDR1 MNHEY, CDR2 SVGAGI. Trimming stripped 2 bases from V and 9 bases from J, with 13 bases between. CDR3 in DNA: TGTGCCAGCAGTTACCGGCGGCAGGGCCAAAAACTGTTTTTT. This gives the protein CASSYRRQGQKLFF.

This clone rates as medium-sized (0.01 to 0.1%). The rearrangement joins TRBV6-4 to TRBJ2-3; 9 bases line up with TRBD2. The CDR3 is 16 residues long. Per germline, CDR1 MRHNA and CDR2 SNTAGT. V gave up 0 bases and J gave up 2 bases; unmatched junction bases: 3. CDR3 DNA: TGTGCCAGCAGTGACTCGGCTAGCGGGGACACAGATACGCAGTATTTT. The encoded protein is CASSDSASGDTDTQYF.

J is TRBJ1-5 and V is TRBV28, with 8 bases matching TRBD1. Germline V gene sequence: CDR1 MDHEN, CDR2 SYDVKM. The CDR3 has 16 amino acids. V shed 5 bases and J 3 bases; nucleotides not matched to a gene: 9. The CDR3 coding sequence is TGTGCCAGCAGTCCAAAAGGACAGGGTAACAATCAGCCCCAGCATTTT. Protein sequence: CASSPKGQGNNQPQHF.